This entry lists 4 T cell receptor beta chains sequenced from one sample in a study of blood T cell repertoires in COVID-19. TCRdb's copy holds only in-frame clones and misses some; the assay was immunoSEQ multiplex PCR. Among over 100,000 clones, approximately 80% were seen once, and the ten largest hold nearly 0.85%. Sequencing used peripheral blood. All receptors come from a woman in her sixties or seventies with acute or convalescent COVID-19.

The rearrangement uses TRBV6-1 and TRBJ1-1, with D unclear. V was clipped by 3 bases and J by 3 bases, with 8 bases between them. The germline V gene has CDR1 MNHNS and CDR2 SASEGT. CDR3 length equals 13 residues. For the CDR3, the DNA is TGTGCCAGCAGTGAGACTCTTCACACTGAAGCTTTCTTT. Translated, it gives CASSETLHTEAFF.

This chain uses TRBV27 with TRBJ2-7, with D hard to call. Trimming shortened V by 5 bases and J by 3 bases, and 11 bases separated the two germline ends. Germline lookup yields CDR1 MNHEY and CDR2 SMNVEV (reference sequence). The CDR3 covers 13 residues. This chain's CDR3 is CASSQRGSYEQYF. The CDR3 bases are TGTGCCAGCAGTCAAAGAGGTAGCTACGAGCAGTACTTC.

This chain links TRBV9 with TRBJ1-1; TRBD1 aligns across 9 bases. The junction had 4 bases not matched to a gene; V was cut back by 4 bases and J by 6 bases. CDR1 SGDLS and CDR2 YYNGEE come from the germline V gene. This CDR3 is built from 13 residues. CDR3 loop: CASSKRQGAEAFF. The CDR3 DNA sequence: TGTGCCAGCAGCAAAAGACAGGGGGCTGAAGCTTTCTTT.

V usage is TRBV29-1 and J usage is TRBJ1-1; no clear D. The germline V gene has CDR1 SQVTM and CDR2 ANQGSEA. The CDR3 consists of 14 residues. V was trimmed by 4 bases and J by 1 base, leaving 13 bases between them. CDR3 residues: CSVAQAAGNTEAFF. DNA of the CDR3: TGCAGCGTTGCCCAAGCAGCAGGGAACACTGAAGCTTTCTTT.